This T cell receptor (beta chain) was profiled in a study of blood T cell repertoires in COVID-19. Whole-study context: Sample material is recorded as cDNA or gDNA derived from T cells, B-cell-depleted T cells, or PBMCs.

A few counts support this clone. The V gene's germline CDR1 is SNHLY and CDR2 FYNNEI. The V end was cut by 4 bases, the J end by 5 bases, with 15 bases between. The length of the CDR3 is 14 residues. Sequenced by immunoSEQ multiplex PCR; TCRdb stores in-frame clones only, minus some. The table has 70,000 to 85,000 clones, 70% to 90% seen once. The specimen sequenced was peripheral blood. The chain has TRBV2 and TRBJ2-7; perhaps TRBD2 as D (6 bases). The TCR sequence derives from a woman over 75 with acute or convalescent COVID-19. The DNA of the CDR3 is TGTGCCAGCAGTGGGGGCCGGGGGATCCACGAGCAGTACTTC. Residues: CASSGGRGIHEQYF.